What follows are 15 T cell receptor delta chains derived from one specimen sequenced in a study of γδ T cells in repeated Plasmodium falciparum infection. TCRdb re-called clones from the multiplex PCR reads using CATT. Among 90,000 or so delta-chain clones listed, over 0.75% were seen once. Flow sorting of PBMC yielded separate Vgamma9/Vdelta2+ and Vdelta2-negative gammadelta T cell populations for bulk repertoire analysis. Sequencing was done on a sample of gamma-delta T cells from blood. These receptors were taken from a pool of human donors (malaria-infected and uninfected, not separated).

This clone was observed at least ten times. TCRdb's protein, taken from a much larger clone, differs from this DNA's translation at residue 6, likely owing to a read error; the protein displayed comes from the DNA. The chain links TRDV2 to TRDJ1; 8 positions match TRDD3. TCRdb is silent on the J gene; assignment here came from matching the DNA to germline. J lost 2 bases, V lost 3 bases, and 10 bases had no gene match. The V gene's germline CDR1 is GEAIGNYY and CDR2 EKD. CDR3 length: 16 amino acids. The CDR3 loop is CACDSALGGGTDKLIF. The CDR3 DNA reads as TGTGCCTGTGACTCCGCACTGGGGGGAGGAACCGATAAACTCATCTTT.

This clone was seen a handful of times. Here the CDR3 reads CALGELPPRRDRGQLIF. CDR3 in DNA: TGTGCTCTTGGGGAACTTCCTCCCCGTAGGGATCGAGGGCAACTCATCTTT. The chain links TRDV1 to TRDJ1; TRDD3 is a possible D gene (5 bases). Here the J gene was assigned by germline matching of the DNA, as TCRdb has none. CDR3 length: 17 amino acids. Germline-derived CDR1 and CDR2 are TSWWSYY and QGS. Trimming stripped 0 bases from V and 9 bases from J, with 23 bases between.

Concerning this clone itself: A far larger clone is only one base removed, so a read error is likely. Other DNA sequences in the sample encode the same CDR3. The CDR3 DNA follows: TGTGCTCTTGGGGGGATTAGGTGCATAGCTGCACCGAATGCCGGGGGCGATTTACCTGGGGATACGGAACTCATCTTT. Translated, it gives CALGGIRCIAAPNAGGDLPGDTELIF. The gene calls are TRDV1 and TRDJ1; TRDD3 matches at 9 bases. CDR1 TSWWSYY and CDR2 QGS come from the germline V gene. V gave up 4 bases and J gave up 9 bases; unmatched junction bases: 45. This CDR3 has 26 amino acids.

The J gene was reported as TRDJ1; the V gene went uncalled; the DNA was not compared with TRDD3, the D call given in the table. This CDR3 has 17 residues. The CDR3 reads CAIVKRRGDEELSKLIF. Written as DNA, the CDR3 is TGTGCTATTGTGAAAAGAAGGGGGGATGAGGAGCTCTCTAAACTCATCTTT.

In the case of this clone: The protein TCRdb gives is from a much larger clone and does not agree with this DNA's translation at residue 5, likely a read error; the protein shown here comes from the DNA. This sequence joins TRDV2 and TRDJ1, with 12 positions matching TRDD3. TCRdb records no J gene; here it was assigned by comparing the DNA to germline. CDR3 length: 18 amino acids. Germline trimming cut 3 bases from V and 0 bases from J; bases unmatched to any gene: 10. Germline V gives CDR1 GEAIGNYY, CDR2 EKD. Written as DNA, the CDR3 is TGTGCCTGTGACCACCTACTGGGGGATACAGGGTACACCGATAAACTCATCTTT. Translation gives CACDHLLGDTGYTDKLIF.

The table lists this clone with many counts. V is TRDV1 and J is TRDJ1, with TRDD2 identical over 7 bases. This CDR3 has 20 amino acids. Germline V CDR1 and CDR2: TSWWSYY, QGS. V shed 1 base, J shed 8 bases, and the junction held 25 bases outside the gene matches. The CDR3 DNA sequence: TGTGCTCTTGGGGAACATTGGTTTCCTACACCGATGAGGACTGGTTTCAAACTCATCTTT. Protein sequence: CALGEHWFPTPMRTGFKLIF.

This clone occurred many times. The protein that TCRdb holds for this DNA derives from a much larger clone and differs from the translated DNA at residue 12, which likely indicates a read error; the protein shown here is translated from the DNA. V usage is TRDV2 and J usage is TRDJ1; a possible D gene is TRDD1 (5 bases). Germline V gene data show CDR1 as GEAIGNYY and CDR2 as EKD. The CDR3 has 17 amino acids. V was trimmed by 3 bases and J by 3 bases, leaving 22 bases between them. CDR3 nucleotides: TGTGCCTGTGACGAAATTAATCCCCAACTCCACGCCGATAAACTCATCTTT. It codes for CACDEINPQLHADKLIF.

To note about this clone: The protein TCRdb gives is from a much larger clone and does not agree with this DNA's translation at residue 11, likely a read error; the protein shown here comes from the DNA. The rearrangement joins TRDV1 to TRDJ1; 9 nucleotides match TRDD2. The V gene end was trimmed by 6 bases and the J gene end by 0 bases; junction bases not matched to a gene: 17. Germline lookup yields CDR1 TSWWSYY and CDR2 QGS. The CDR3 covers 19 residues. This CDR3 reads CALGVSLPTAEDDTDKLIF. The CDR3 region has the DNA TGTGCTCTTGGCGTCTCCCTTCCTACTGCTGAGGATGACACCGATAAACTCATCTTT.

This clone was counted between two and nine times. TCRdb lists the protein of a much larger clone for this DNA, which differs at residue 16, so this is likely a read error; the protein given here is translated from the DNA itself. The chain is built from TRDV1 and TRDJ1, with 8 bases fitting TRDD2. The J gene was missing in TCRdb and was found by matching the end of the DNA to germline. CDR1 TSWWSYY and CDR2 QGS come from the germline V gene. This CDR3 has 25 residues. V gave up 2 bases and J gave up 0 bases; unmatched junction bases: 32. This CDR3 is CALGEAPPPASYPYWELEYTDKLIF. CDR3 coding DNA: TGTGCTCTTGGGGAAGCGCCACCCCCGGCTTCCTACCCTTACTGGGAGCTGGAGTACACCGATAAACTCATCTTT.

Worth noting for this clone: A read error likely explains why the TCRdb protein, taken from a much larger clone, differs from this DNA's translation at residue 14; the protein shown is translated from the DNA. This CDR3 is CACDTLKTDESSWGTRQMFF. For the CDR3, the DNA is TGTGCCTGTGACACTCTCAAGACCGACGAGAGCTCCTGGGGCACCCGACAGATGTTTTTC. The chain recombines TRDV2 with TRDJ3; tentative D call: TRDD3 (6 bases). No J segment appears in TCRdb, so it was assigned here by matching the sequence to germline. This CDR3 is built from 20 residues. The germline V gene encodes CDR1 GEAIGNYY and CDR2 EKD.

Ten or more counts support this clone. This DNA translates differently at residue 10 from the TCRdb protein, which is that of a much larger clone; a read error is likely, and the protein shown is the DNA's own translation. The V and J genes are TRDV1 and TRDJ1, with a possible D match to TRDD2 (5 bases). There are 12 residues in the CDR3. Germline V gene sequence: CDR1 TSWWSYY, CDR2 QGS. This CDR3 is CALGMFPFKPIF. In nucleotides, the CDR3 is TGTGCTCTTGGGATGTTTCCTTTTAAACCCATCTTT.

This clone was observed a few times. One base separates it from a far larger clone, so it is likely a read error. Other DNA sequences from this sample encode an identical CDR3 as well. The chain combines TRDV2 with TRDJ1; 9 bases align to TRDD3. The J gene, missing from TCRdb, was assigned here through DNA to germline matching. Per germline, CDR1 GEAIGNYY and CDR2 EKD. This CDR3 comprises 19 residues. V shed 0 bases, J shed 7 bases, and the junction held 20 bases outside the gene matches. CDR3 sequence (DNA): TGTGCCTGTGACACCGTATCTGAACTGGGGGAGACTTCGACCCGTAAACTCATCTTT. Its protein product is CACDTVSELGETSTRKLIF.

Remarks on this clone: Additional DNA sequences in this sample encode the identical CDR3. The chain recombines TRDV1 with TRDJ1, with TRDD3 matching over 13 bases. TCRdb offers no J gene call, so here the DNA was matched to germline to obtain one. The J segment lost 1 base and the V segment lost 5 bases, leaving 22 bases of the junction unmatched. CDR3 size: 22 residues. Germline values: CDR1 TSWWSYY, CDR2 QGS. CDR3 loop: CALGKGLLYWILGDTGTDKLIF. CDR3 nucleotides: TGTGCTCTTGGGAAGGGACTCTTATACTGGATACTGGGGGATACGGGCACCGATAAACTCATCTTT.

Of note for this clone: A read error is likely here: a far larger clone is one base away. Other DNA sequences in the same sample also yield this CDR3. V is TRDV2 and J is TRDJ1; unclear D gene. Here the J gene was assigned by germline matching of the DNA, as TCRdb has none. Germline CDR1 and CDR2: GEAIGNYY and EKD. The CDR3 totals 15 residues. In DNA form, the CDR3 reads TGTGCCTGTGACACCCGTGGGACAACGTCCGACAAACTCATCTTT. Translating it yields CACDTRGTTSDKLIF.

This clone was counted only a few times. A read error likely explains why the TCRdb protein, taken from a much larger clone, differs from this DNA's translation at residue 15; the protein shown is translated from the DNA. This rearrangement joins TRDV1 to TRDJ1; weak D call: TRDD2 (6 bases). Trimming stripped 6 bases from V and 1 base from J, with 36 bases between. Germline CDR1 reads TSWWSYY; CDR2 reads QGS. The CDR3 sequence is 22 residues long. The CDR3 loop reads CALGVNPPSDDQCGVRTDKLIF. In DNA, the CDR3 is TGTGCTCTTGGTGTAAACCCGCCTTCCGACGACCAATGTGGGGTACGCACCGATAAACTCATCTTT.